The source of this T cell receptor beta chain is a study of cytomegalovirus exposure and HLA in healthy donors. Study at large: Most genotyped donors, 65% to 90% of about 400, had Caucasian-associated genetic ancestry. Study-level findings and limits: The investigators catalogued 180 or so TCR beta chains as cytomegalovirus-associated.

The CDR3 covers 15 residues. Trimming removed 0 bases at V and 0 bases at J, with 6 bases between. The V gene's germline CDR1 is WSHSY and CDR2 SAAADI. The PCR made use of 60 Vbeta and 13 Jbeta primers. TCRdb's table, derived via immunoSEQ multiplex PCR, lists solely in-frame clones and lacks some. The table lists around 90,000 clones, less than 80% of them singletons. Everyone who donated was a healthy bone marrow donor. Comment on this clone: Its target is unknown.

This clonotype was sampled from a woman aged 50 to 65 in good health and CMV-seropositive. The chain has TRBV10-2 and TRBJ1-5; D uncertain. The material sequenced was PBMCs. DNA of the CDR3: TGCGCCAGCAGTGAGTCGATAGATAGCAATCAGCCCCAGCATTTT. It codes for CASSESIDSNQPQHF.